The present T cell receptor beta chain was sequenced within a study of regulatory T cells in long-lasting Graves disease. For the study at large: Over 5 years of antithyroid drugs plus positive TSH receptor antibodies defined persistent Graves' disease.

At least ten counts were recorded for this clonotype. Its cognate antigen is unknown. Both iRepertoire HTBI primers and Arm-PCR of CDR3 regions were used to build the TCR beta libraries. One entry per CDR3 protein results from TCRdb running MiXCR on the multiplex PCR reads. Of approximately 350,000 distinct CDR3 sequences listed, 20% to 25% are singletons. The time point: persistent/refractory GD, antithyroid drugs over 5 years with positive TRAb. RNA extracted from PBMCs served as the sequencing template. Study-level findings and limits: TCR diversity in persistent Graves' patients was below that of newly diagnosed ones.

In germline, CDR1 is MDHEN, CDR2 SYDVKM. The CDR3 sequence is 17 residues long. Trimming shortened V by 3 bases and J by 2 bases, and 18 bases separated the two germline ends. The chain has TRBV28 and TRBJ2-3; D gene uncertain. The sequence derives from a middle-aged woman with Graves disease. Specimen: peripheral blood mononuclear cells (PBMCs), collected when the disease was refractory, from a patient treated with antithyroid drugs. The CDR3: CASSFWWASLHTDTQYF. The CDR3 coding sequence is TGTGCCAGCAGTTTTTGGTGGGCCTCGCTACACACAGATACGCAGTATTTT.